The T cell receptor beta chain described here comes from a study of cytomegalovirus exposure and HLA in healthy donors. Study findings and constraints: One variant, a missense change in DCLRE1C, was linked in a later analysis to TCR beta V- and J-gene trimming. In an earlier analysis, productive rearrangement rates for most beta V segments clustered near 87% or 30%.

The ends lost 6 bases at V and 6 bases at J; junction bases unmatched: 5. CDR3 length: 13 amino acids. The germline V gene has CDR1 LNHDA and CDR2 SQIVND (reference sequence). With 60 Vbeta and 13 Jbeta primers, the PCR was carried out. This table comes from immunoSEQ multiplex PCR, and its TCRdb copy is limited to in-frame clones, with some not included. The repertoire holds about 55,000 clones, with roughly 85% as singletons. A note on this clone: Antigen: not known.

The clonotype comes from a man aged 30 to 45 in good health and CMV-seronegative. This chain joins TRBV19 and TRBJ1-2, with 9 bases that match TRBD1. The sequenced sample was PBMCs. This chain's CDR3 is CASRQQGANGYTF. The CDR3 DNA is TGTGCCAGTAGACAACAGGGGGCCAATGGCTACACCTTC.